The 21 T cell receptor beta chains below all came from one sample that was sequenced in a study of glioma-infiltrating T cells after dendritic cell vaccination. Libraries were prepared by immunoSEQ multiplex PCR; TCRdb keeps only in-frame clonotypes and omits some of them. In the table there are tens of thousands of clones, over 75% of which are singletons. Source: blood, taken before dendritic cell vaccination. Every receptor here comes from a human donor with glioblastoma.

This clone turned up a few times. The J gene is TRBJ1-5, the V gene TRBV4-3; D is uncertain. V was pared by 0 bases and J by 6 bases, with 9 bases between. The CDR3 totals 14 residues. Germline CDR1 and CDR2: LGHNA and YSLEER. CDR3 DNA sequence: TGCGCCAGCAGCCAAGAAGGGAGGAGTCAGCCCCAGCATTTT. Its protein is CASSQEGRSQPQHF.

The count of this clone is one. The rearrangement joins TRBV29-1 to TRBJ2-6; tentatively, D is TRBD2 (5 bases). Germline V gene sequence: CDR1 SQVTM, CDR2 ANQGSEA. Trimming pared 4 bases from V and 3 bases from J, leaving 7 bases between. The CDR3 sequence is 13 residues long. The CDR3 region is CSVGSGGANVLTF. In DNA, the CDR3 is TGCAGCGTTGGCAGCGGTGGGGCCAACGTCCTGACTTTC.

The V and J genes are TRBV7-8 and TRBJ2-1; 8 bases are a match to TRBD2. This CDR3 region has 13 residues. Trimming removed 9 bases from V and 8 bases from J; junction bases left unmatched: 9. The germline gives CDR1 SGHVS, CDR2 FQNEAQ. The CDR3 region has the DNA TGTGCCAGTGACCGGGAGGGCGGGGATGAGCAGTTCTTC. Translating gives CASDREGGDEQFF. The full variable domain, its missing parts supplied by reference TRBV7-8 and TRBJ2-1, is GAGVSQSPRYKVAKRGQDVALRCDPISGHVSLFWYQQALGQGPEFLTYFQNEAQLDKSGLPSDRFFAERPEGSVSTLKIQRTQQEDSAVYLCASDREGGDEQFFGPGTRLTVL.

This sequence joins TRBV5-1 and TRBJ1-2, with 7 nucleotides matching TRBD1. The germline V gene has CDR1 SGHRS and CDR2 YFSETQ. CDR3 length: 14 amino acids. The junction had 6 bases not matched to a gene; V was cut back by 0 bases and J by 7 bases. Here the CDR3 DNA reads TGCGCCAGCAGCTTGGGGGACAGAGCCTCTGGCTACACCTTC. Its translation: CASSLGDRASGYTF.

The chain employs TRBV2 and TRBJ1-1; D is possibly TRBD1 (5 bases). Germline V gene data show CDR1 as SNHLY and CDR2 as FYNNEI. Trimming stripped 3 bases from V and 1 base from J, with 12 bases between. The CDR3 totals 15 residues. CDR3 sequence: CASSDDSLGNTEAFF. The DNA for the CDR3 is TGTGCCAGCAGTGACGACAGCCTGGGGAACACTGAAGCTTTCTTT.

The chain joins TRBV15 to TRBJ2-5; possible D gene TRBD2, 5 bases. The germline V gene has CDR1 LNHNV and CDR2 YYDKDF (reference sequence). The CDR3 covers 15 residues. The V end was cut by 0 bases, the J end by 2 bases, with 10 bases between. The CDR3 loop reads CATSRDGGGQETQYF. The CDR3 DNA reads TGTGCCACCAGCAGAGATGGAGGCGGTCAAGAGACCCAGTACTTC.

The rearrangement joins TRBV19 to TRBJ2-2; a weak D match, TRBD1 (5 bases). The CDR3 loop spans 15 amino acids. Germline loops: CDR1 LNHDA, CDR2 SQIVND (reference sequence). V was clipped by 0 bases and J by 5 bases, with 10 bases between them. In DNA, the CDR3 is TGTGCCAGTAGTATAGAATACAGGCGAACCGGGGAGCTGTTTTTT. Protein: CASSIEYRRTGELFF.

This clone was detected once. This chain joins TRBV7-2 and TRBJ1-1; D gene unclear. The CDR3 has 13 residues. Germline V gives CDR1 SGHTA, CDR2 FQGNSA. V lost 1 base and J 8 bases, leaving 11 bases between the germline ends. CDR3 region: CASSLVGRLEAFF. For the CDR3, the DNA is TGTGCCAGCAGCTTAGTAGGGAGGTTGGAAGCTTTCTTT.

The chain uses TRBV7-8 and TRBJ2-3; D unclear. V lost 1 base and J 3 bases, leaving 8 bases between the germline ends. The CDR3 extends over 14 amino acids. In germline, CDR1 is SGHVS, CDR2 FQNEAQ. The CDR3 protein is CASSLVVRTDTQYF. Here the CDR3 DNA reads TGTGCCAGCAGCTTAGTGGTCAGGACAGATACGCAGTATTTT.

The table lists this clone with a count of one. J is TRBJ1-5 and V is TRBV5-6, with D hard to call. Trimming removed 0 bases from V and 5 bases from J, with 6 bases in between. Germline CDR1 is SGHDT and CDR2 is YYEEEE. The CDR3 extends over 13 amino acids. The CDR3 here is CASSLVRDQPQHF. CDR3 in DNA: TGTGCCAGCAGCTTGGTTAGAGATCAGCCCCAGCATTTT.

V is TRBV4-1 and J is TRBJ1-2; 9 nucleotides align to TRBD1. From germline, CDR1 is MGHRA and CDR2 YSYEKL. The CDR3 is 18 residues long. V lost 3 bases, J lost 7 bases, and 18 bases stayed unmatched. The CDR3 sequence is CASSHLGTGLIPPLGYTF. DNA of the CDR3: TGCGCCAGCAGCCACCTTGGGACAGGGCTTATTCCCCCACTTGGCTACACCTTC.

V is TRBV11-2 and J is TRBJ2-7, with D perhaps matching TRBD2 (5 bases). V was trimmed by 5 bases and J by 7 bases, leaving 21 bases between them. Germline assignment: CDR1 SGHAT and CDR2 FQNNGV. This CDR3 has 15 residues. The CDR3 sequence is CASSPGLKPVGEQYF. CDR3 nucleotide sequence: TGTGCCAGCAGCCCAGGACTGAAACCCGTCGGGGAGCAGTACTTC.

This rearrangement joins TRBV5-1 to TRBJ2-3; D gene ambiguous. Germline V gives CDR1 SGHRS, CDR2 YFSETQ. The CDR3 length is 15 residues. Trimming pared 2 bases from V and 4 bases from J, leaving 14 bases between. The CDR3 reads CASSFLDDIADTQYF. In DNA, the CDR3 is TGCGCCAGCAGCTTCCTAGATGATATAGCAGATACGCAGTATTTT.

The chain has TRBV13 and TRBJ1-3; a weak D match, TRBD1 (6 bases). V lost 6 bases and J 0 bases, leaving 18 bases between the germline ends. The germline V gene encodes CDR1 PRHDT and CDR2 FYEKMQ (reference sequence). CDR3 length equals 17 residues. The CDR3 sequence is CASSPTGPQHSGNTIYF. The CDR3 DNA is TGTGCCAGCAGTCCAACAGGGCCCCAACACTCTGGAAACACCATATATTTT.

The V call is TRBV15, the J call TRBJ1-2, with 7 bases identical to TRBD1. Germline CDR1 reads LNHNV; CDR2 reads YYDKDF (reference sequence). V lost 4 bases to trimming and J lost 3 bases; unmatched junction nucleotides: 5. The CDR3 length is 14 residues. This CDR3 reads CATSTLRGDYGYTF. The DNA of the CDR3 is TGTGCCACCAGCACCCTCAGGGGGGACTATGGCTACACCTTC.

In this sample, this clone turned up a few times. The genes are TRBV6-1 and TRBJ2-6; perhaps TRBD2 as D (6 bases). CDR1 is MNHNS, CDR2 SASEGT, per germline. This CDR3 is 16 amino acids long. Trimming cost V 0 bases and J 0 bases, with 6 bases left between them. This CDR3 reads CASSEASGSGANVLTF. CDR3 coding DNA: TGTGCCAGCAGTGAAGCTAGCGGCTCTGGGGCCAACGTCCTGACTTTC.

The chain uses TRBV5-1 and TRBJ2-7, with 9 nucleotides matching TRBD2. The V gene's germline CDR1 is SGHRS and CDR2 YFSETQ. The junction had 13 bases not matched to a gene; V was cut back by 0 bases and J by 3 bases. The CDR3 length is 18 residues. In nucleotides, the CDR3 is TGCGCCAGCAGCTTGGGCCCCTCTAGCGGGAAATTCAGCTACGAGCAGTACTTC. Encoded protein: CASSLGPSSGKFSYEQYF. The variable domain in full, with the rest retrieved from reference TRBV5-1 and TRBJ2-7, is KAGVTQTPRYLIKTRGQQVTLSCSPISGHRSVSWYQQTPGQGLQFLFEYFSETQRNKGNFPGRFSGRQFSNSRSEMNVSTLELGDSALYLCASSLGPSSGKFSYEQYFGPGTRLTVT.

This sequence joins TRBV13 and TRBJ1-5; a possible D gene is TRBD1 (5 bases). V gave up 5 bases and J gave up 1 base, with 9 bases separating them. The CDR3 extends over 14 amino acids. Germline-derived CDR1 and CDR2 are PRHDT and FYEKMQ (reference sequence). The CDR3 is CASSDSPSNQPQHF. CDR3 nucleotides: TGTGCCAGCAGCGACAGTCCCAGCAATCAGCCCCAGCATTTT.

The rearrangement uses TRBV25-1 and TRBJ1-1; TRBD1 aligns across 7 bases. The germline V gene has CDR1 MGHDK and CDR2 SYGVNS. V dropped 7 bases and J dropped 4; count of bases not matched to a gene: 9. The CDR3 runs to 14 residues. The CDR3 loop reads CASTLDRTFTEAFF. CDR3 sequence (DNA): TGTGCCAGCACCCTGGACAGGACCTTCACTGAAGCTTTCTTT.

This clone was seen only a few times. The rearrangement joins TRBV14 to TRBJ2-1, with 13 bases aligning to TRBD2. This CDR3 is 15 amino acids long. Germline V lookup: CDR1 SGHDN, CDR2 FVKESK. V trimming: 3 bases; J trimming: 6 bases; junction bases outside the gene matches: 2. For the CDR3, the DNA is TGTGCCAGCAGCCAGGGACTAGCGGGGATCAATGAGCAGTTCTTC. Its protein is CASSQGLAGINEQFF. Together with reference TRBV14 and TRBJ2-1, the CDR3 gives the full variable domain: EAGVTQFPSHSVIEKGQTVTLRCDPISGHDNLYWYRRVMGKEIKFLLHFVKESKQDESGMPNNRFLAERTGGTYSTLKVQPAELEDSGVYFCASSQGLAGINEQFFGPGTRLTVL.

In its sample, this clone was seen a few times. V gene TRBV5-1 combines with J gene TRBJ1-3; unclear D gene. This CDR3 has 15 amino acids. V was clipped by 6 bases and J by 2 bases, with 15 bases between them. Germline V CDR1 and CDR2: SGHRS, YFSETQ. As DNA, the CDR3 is TGCGCCAGCACCTTCTCGGGAGGTACTGGAAACACCATATATTTT. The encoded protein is CASTFSGGTGNTIYF. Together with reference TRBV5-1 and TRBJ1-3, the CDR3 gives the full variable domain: KAGVTQTPRYLIKTRGQQVTLSCSPISGHRSVSWYQQTPGQGLQFLFEYFSETQRNKGNFPGRFSGRQFSNSRSEMNVSTLELGDSALYLCASTFSGGTGNTIYFGEGSWLTVV.